The 10 T cell receptor beta chains below all came from one sample that was sequenced in a study of identical twins. TCRdb re-called the 5' RACE reads through MiXCR, storing one row per CDR3 protein. The sample has 450,000 to 650,000 distinct CDR3 sequences; about 15% are singletons. The sample also formed part of further work on yellow fever vaccine responses in identical twins.

The sample comprised CD4+ T cells sorted from blood. The source of these receptors is a woman younger than 30 in good health.

J is TRBJ2-2 and V is TRBV19; maybe TRBD1 (5 bases). Germline CDR1 reads LNHDA; CDR2 reads SQIVND (reference sequence). There are 16 residues in the CDR3. Deletions cut 5 bases from V and 3 bases from J, with 16 bases between. The DNA for the CDR3 is TGTGCCAGTAGTGCCCCCCTACCAGGGTACACCGGGGAGCTGTTTTTT. Its translation is CASSAPLPGYTGELFF.

DNA of the CDR3: TGTGCCATCATGGGGACCGGGGGCACTGAAGCTTTCTTT. This codes for CAIMGTGGTEAFF. V gene TRBV10-3 combines with J gene TRBJ1-1; TRBD1 is a possible D gene (5 bases). The CDR3 length is 13 residues. Germline V gene sequence: CDR1 ENHRY, CDR2 SYGVKD. The V and J ends lost 7 bases and 4 bases respectively, with 13 bases between them.

The chain joins TRBV5-1 to TRBJ2-3; 7 positions match TRBD2. Losses at the gene ends were 4 bases for V and 4 bases for J; bases not matched to a gene: 6. The CDR3 loop spans 14 amino acids. The germline V gene encodes CDR1 SGHRS and CDR2 YFSETQ. As DNA, the CDR3 is TGCGCCAGCAGCCCCCTTGCGGGAGCAGATACGCAGTATTTT. Translating gives CASSPLAGADTQYF.

This clonotype was seen only a few times. The V call is TRBV3-1, the J call TRBJ2-7; D gene unclear. The germline V and J ends were trimmed by 0 bases and 4 bases, with 13 bases remaining between them. CDR3 length equals 15 residues. Germline V gene sequence: CDR1 LGHDT, CDR2 YNNKEL (reference sequence). The CDR3 nucleotides are TGTGCCAGCAGCCAAGAGGCAGTTTCTTTTTACGAGCAGTACTTC. Protein: CASSQEAVSFYEQYF.

This clonotype came up a few times. Germline is not matched at one junction end, which may reflect a read error. V gene TRBV3-1 combines with J gene TRBJ2-7; TRBD2 matches at 9 bases. CDR1 is LGHDT, CDR2 YNNKEL, per germline (reference sequence). CDR3 length: 12 amino acids. The CDR3 nucleotides are TGTGCCAGCAGCCAAGGATCTAGCGGGACATCCTTC. This gives the protein CASSQGSSGTSF.

This clonotype occurred a few times. The V call is TRBV5-1, the J call TRBJ1-1; D remains ambiguous. The CDR3 contains 16 residues. The V end was cut by 4 bases, the J end by 5 bases, with 21 bases between. CDR1 and CDR2 (germline): SGHRS, YFSETQ. The CDR3 sequence is CASSPPLLEGMTEAFF. CDR3 nucleotide sequence: TGCGCCAGCAGCCCTCCTCTTTTGGAGGGAATGACTGAAGCTTTCTTT.

The chain carries TRBV15 and TRBJ2-2; D call uncertain. CDR3 length equals 15 residues. V was pared by 0 bases and J by 0 bases, with 5 bases between. Germline V lookup: CDR1 LNHNV, CDR2 YYDKDF (reference sequence). Here the CDR3 DNA reads TGTGCCACCAGCAGAGATCGGTCGAACACCGGGGAGCTGTTTTTT. It specifies CATSRDRSNTGELFF. The whole variable domain, filled in from reference TRBV15 and TRBJ2-2, reads DAMVIQNPRYQVTQFGKPVTLSCSQTLNHNVMYWYQQKSSQAPKLLFHYYDKDFNNEADTPDNFQSRRPNTSFCFLDIRSPGLGDTAMYLCATSRDRSNTGELFFGEGSRLTVL.

There are a few counts of this clonotype. The rearrangement joins TRBV20-1 to TRBJ2-1; weak D call: TRBD2 (5 bases). The germline V gene encodes CDR1 DFQATT and CDR2 SNEGSKA (reference sequence). This CDR3 comprises 12 residues. Trimming stripped 0 bases from V and 9 bases from J, with 9 bases between. The CDR3 coding sequence is TGCAGTGCTAGAGACCCTGAGGGTGAGCAGTTCTTC. This gives the protein CSARDPEGEQFF.

There are a few counts of this clonotype. The rearrangement links TRBV3-1 to TRBJ2-4; no clear D. Germline V lookup: CDR1 LGHDT, CDR2 YNNKEL (reference sequence). Trimming stripped 0 bases from V and 1 base from J, with 13 bases between. The CDR3 covers 17 residues. DNA for the CDR3: TGTGCCAGCAGCCAAGATTTGGAAAGGGCGGCCAAAAACATTCAGTACTTC. Translating gives CASSQDLERAAKNIQYF.

The genes are TRBV10-3 and TRBJ2-3, with D unresolved. The germline V gene has CDR1 ENHRY and CDR2 SYGVKD. This CDR3 has 14 residues. The V gene lost 0 bases and the J gene lost 4 bases, with 8 bases spanning the gap. The CDR3 DNA sequence: TGTGCCATCAGTGAGTCGCCAGGATCAGATACGCAGTATTTT. Amino acid sequence: CAISESPGSDTQYF.